These T cell receptor beta chains were read from a single sample in a study of CD4 T cells in relation to SARS-CoV-2 and coronaviruses. These receptors lack a known antigen. Assay: immunoSEQ multiplex PCR; the TCRdb copy retains only in-frame clones and omits some. Of 15,000 or so clones in the sample, around three quarters were seen once. What was sequenced was CD4+ T cells from PBMCs, cultured in vitro. Source of these receptors: a human donor in good health. The CDR3 runs from the conserved cysteine through the conserved F or W. Fields, in order: V gene, CDR3 length, J gene, CDR3 protein.

>TRBV7-2|14|TRBJ2-5
CASSKETSGETQYF
>TRBV6-5|11|TRBJ2-3
CASSLSDTQYF
>TRBV10-3|18|TRBJ2-2
CAISELGLAGANTGELFF
>TRBV5-1|16|TRBJ2-5
CASSTSSSGEGETQYF
>TRBV5-3|15|TRBJ2-3
CARSSKHPSTDTQYF
>TRBV18|16|TRBJ1-1
CASSPPRRGHNTEAFF
>TRBV7-2|13|TRBJ2-1
CASSSRQDNEQFF
>TRBV12-5|12|TRBJ1-1
CASALESAEAFF
>TRBV6-5|13|TRBJ2-7
CASGGLQGYEQYF
>TRBV7-2|15|TRBJ2-6
CASGQFFSGANVLTF
>TRBV30|14|TRBJ1-3
CAFSRGYSGNTIYF
>TRBV7-2|19|TRBJ2-7
CASSILGTSGRAYSYEQYF
>TRBV13|14|TRBJ2-7
CASSSPAGRQEQYF
>TRBV27|14|TRBJ2-7
CASSLGTLSYEQYF
>TRBV19|19|TRBJ2-6
CASSGLGYGGNSGANVLTF
>TRBV6-2/TRBV6-3|15|TRBJ2-5
CASSYSRPDQETQYF
>TRBV5-4|19|TRBJ1-2
CASSPSAAAETISNYGYTF
>TRBV10-1|16|TRBJ2-7
CASRGVLGDEYNEQYF
>TRBV15|14|TRBJ2-2
CATSRGQGPGELFF
>TRBV19|16|TRBJ2-6
CASSISRGAGANVLTF
>TRBV6-1|14|TRBJ2-5
CASSEFGGTLSQYF
>TRBV7-9|15|TRBJ2-7
CASSTLQGSGYEQYF
>TRBV7-3|13|TRBJ2-1
CASSLGGRGEQFF
>TRBV21-1|12|TRBJ2-7
CPSGTGSYEQYF
>TRBV7-2|13|TRBJ1-5
CASSLGGLQPQHF
>TRBV5-4|12|TRBJ2-5
CASSFWQETQYF
>TRBV7-2|14|TRBJ2-7
CASSLPGGSHEQYF